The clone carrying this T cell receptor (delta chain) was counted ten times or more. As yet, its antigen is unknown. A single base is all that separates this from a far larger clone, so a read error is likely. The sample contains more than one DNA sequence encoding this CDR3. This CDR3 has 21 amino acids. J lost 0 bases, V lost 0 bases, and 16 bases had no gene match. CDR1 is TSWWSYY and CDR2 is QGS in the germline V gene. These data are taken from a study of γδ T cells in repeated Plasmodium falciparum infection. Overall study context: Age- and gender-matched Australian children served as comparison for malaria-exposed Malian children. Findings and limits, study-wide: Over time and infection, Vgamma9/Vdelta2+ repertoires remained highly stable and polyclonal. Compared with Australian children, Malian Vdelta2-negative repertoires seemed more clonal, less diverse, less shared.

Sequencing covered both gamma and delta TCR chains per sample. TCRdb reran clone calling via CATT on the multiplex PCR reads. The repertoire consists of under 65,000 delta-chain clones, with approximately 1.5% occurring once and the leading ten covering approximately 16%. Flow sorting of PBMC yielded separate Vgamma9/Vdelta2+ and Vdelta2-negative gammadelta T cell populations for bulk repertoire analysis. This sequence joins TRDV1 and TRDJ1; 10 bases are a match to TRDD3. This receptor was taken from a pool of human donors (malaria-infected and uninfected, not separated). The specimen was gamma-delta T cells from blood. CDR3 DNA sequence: TGTGCTCTTGGGGAACTCGTACCCCCCCGGGGATGGGGGATACACACCGATAAACTCATCTTT. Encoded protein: CALGELVPPRGWGIHTDKLIF.